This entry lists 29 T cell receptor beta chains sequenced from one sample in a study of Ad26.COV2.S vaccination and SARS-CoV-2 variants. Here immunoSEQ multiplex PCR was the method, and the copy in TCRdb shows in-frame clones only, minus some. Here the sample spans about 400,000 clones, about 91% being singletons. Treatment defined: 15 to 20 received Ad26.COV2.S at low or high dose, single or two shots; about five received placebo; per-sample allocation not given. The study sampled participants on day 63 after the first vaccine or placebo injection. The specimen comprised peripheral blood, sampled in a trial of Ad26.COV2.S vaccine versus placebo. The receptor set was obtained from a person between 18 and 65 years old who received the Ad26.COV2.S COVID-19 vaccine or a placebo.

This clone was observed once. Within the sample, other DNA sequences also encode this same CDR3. The CDR3 is CASSLAAGVYNEQFF. The CDR3 nucleotides read TGTGCCAGCAGCTTAGCAGCGGGAGTCTACAATGAGCAGTTCTTC. V and J are TRBV7-8 and TRBJ2-1; TRBD2 matches 8 bases. There are 15 residues in the CDR3. V was pared by 0 bases and J by 3 bases, with 1 base of the junction left unmatched. Looked up from germline, CDR1 is SGHVS and CDR2 is FQNEAQ.

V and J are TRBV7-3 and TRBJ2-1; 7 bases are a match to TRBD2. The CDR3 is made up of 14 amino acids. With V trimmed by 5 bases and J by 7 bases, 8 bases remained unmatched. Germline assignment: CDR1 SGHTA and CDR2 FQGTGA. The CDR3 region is CASSPRGSGNEQFF. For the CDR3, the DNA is TGTGCCAGCAGCCCCCGCGGTAGCGGGAATGAGCAGTTCTTC.

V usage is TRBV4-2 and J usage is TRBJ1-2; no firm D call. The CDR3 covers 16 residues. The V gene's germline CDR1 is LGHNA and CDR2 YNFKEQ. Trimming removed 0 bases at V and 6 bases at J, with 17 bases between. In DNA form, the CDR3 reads TGTGCCAGCAGCCAAGATAGCCGGGGTTTTGGCCATGGCTACACCTTC. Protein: CASSQDSRGFGHGYTF.

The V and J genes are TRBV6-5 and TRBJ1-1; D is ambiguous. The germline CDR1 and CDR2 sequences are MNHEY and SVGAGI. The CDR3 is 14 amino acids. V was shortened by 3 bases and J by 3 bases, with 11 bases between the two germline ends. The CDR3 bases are TGTGCCAGCAGTTATTGGGCTTGGGACACTGAAGCTTTCTTT. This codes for CASSYWAWDTEAFF.

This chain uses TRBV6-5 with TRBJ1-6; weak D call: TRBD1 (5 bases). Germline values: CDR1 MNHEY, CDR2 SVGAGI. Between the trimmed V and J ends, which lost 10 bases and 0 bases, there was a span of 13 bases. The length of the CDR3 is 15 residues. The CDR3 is CATPRGSSYNSPLHF. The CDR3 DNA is TGTGCCACGCCACGGGGGAGCTCCTATAATTCACCCCTCCACTTT.

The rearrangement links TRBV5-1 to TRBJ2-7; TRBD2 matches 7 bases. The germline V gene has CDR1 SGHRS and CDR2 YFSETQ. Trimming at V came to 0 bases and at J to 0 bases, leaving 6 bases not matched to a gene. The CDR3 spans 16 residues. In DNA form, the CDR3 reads TGCGCCAGCAGCTTGGGCAGTCGGGAGGTCTCCTACGAGCAGTACTTC. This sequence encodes CASSLGSREVSYEQYF.

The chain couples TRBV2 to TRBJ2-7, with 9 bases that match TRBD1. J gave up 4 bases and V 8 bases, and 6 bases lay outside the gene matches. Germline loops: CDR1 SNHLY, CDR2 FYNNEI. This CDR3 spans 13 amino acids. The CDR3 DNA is TGTGCCAGCGGAGGACAGGGGATGTACGAGCAGTACTTC. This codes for CASGGQGMYEQYF.

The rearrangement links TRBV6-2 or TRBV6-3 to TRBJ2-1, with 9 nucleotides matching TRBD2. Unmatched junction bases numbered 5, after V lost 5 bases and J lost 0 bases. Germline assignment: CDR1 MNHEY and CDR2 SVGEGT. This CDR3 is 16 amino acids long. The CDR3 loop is CASSKVAGASYNEQFF. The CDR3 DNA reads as TGTGCCAGCAGTAAAGTAGCGGGGGCCTCCTACAATGAGCAGTTCTTC.

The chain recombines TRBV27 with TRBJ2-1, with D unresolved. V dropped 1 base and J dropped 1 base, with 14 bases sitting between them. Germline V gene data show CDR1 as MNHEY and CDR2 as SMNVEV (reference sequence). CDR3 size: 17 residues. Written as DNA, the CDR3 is TGTGCCAGCAGTTTATTGGCCACTCCATCATCCTACAATGAGCAGTTCTTC. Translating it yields CASSLLATPSSYNEQFF.

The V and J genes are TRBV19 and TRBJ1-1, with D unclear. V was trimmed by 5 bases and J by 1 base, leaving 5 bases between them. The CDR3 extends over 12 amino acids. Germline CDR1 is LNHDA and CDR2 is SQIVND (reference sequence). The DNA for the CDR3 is TGTGCCAGTAGTCCTACGAACACTGAAGCTTTCTTT. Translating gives CASSPTNTEAFF. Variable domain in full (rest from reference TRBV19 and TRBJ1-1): DGGITQSPKYLFRKEGQNVTLSCEQNLNHDAMYWYRQDPGQGLRLIYYSQIVNDFQKGDIAEGYSVSREKKESFPLTVTSAQKNPTAFYLCASSPTNTEAFFGQGTRLTVV.

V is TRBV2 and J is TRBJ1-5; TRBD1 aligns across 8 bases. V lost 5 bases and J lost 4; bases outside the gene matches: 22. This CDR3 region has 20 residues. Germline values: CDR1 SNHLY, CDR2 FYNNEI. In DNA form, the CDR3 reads TGTGCCAGCAGTCACCCTCTTTGGGGCAGGGGGCTTGGGAGGAATCAGCCCCAGCATTTT. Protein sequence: CASSHPLWGRGLGRNQPQHF. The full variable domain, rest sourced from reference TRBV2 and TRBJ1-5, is EPEVTQTPSHQVTQMGQEVILRCVPISNHLYFYWYRQILGQKVEFLVSFYNNEISEKSEIFDDQFSVERPDGSNFTLKIRSTKLEDSAMYFCASSHPLWGRGLGRNQPQHFGDGTRLSIL.

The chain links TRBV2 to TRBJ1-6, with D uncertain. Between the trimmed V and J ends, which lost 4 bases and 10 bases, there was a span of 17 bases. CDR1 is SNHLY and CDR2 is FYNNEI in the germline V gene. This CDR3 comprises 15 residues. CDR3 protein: CASSALEKVTSPLHF. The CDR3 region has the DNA TGTGCCAGCAGTGCTTTGGAAAAAGTAACCTCACCCCTCCACTTT.

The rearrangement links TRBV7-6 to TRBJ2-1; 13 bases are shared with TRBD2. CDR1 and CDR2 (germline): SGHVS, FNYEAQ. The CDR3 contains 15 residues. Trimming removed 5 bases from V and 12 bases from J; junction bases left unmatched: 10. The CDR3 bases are TGTGCCAGCAGCCCCAGGACTAGCGGGAGTTTGGGGCAGTTCTTC. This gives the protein CASSPRTSGSLGQFF.

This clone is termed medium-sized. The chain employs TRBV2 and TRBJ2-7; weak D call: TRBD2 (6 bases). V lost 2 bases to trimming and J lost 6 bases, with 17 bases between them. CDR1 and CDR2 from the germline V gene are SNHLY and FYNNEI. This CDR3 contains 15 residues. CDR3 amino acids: CASSEPLREPREQYF. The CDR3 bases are TGTGCCAGCAGTGAACCCCTACGGGAGCCGCGCGAGCAGTACTTC. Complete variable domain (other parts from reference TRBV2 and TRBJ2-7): EPEVTQTPSHQVTQMGQEVILRCVPISNHLYFYWYRQILGQKVEFLVSFYNNEISEKSEIFDDQFSVERPDGSNFTLKIRSTKLEDSAMYFCASSEPLREPREQYFGPGTRLTVT.

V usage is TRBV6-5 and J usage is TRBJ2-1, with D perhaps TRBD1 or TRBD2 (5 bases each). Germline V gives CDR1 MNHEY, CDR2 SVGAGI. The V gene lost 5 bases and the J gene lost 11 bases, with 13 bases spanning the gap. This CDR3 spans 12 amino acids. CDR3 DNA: TGTGCCAGCAGTCAGGTTGGGGGTAAGCAGTTCTTC. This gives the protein CASSQVGGKQFF.

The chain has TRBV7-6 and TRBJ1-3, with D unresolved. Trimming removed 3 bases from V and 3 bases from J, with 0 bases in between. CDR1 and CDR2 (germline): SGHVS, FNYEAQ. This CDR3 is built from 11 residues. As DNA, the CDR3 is TGTGCCAGCAGCTTTGGAAACACCATATATTTT. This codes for CASSFGNTIYF.

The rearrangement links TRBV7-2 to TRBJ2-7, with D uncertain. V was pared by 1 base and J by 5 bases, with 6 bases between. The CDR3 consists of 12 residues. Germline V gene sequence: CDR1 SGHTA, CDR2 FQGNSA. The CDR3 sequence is CASSLVGHEQYF. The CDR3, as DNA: TGTGCCAGCAGCTTAGTGGGTCACGAGCAGTACTTC. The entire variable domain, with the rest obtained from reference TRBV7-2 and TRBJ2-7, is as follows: GAGVSQSPSNKVTEKGKDVELRCDPISGHTALYWYRQSLGQGLEFLIYFQGNSAPDKSGLPSDRFSAERTGGSVSTLTIQRTQQEDSAVYLCASSLVGHEQYFGPGTRLTVT.

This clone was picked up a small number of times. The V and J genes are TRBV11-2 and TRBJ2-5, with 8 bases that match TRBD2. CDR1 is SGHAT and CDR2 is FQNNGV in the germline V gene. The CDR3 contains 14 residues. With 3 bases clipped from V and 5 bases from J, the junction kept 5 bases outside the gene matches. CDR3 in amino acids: CASSLGTRGETQYF. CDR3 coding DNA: TGTGCCAGCAGCTTGGGGACTAGGGGGGAGACCCAGTACTTC.

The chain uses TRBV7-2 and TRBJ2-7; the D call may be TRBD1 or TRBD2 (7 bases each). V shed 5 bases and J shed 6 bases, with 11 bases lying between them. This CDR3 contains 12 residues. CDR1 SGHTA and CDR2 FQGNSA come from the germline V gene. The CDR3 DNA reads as TGTGCCAGCAGCCAGGGGGGGGCCGAGCAGTACTTC. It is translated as CASSQGGAEQYF.

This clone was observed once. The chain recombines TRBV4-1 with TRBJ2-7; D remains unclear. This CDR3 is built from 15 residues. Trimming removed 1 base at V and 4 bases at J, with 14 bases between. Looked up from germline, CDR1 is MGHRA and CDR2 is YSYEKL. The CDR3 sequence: CASSQVPTAQYEQYF. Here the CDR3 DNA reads TGCGCCAGCAGCCAAGTCCCTACGGCCCAATACGAGCAGTACTTC.

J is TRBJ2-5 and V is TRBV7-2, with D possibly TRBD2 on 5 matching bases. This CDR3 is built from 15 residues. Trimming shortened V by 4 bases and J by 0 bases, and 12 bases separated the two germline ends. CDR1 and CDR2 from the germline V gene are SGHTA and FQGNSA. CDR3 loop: CASSSRGLHQETQYF. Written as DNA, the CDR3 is TGTGCCAGCAGCTCCCGAGGGCTACACCAAGAGACCCAGTACTTC.

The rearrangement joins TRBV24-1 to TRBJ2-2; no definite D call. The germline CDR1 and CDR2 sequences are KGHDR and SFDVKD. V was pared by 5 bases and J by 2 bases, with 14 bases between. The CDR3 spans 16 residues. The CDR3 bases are TGTGCCACCAGTGTTTCCCTAGGCAGAAACACCGGGGAGCTGTTTTTT. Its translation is CATSVSLGRNTGELFF.

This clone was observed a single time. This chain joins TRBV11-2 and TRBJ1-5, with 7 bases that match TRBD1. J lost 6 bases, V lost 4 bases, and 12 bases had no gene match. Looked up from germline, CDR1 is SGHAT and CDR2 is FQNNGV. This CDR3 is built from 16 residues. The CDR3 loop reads CASSYRGRQVGQPQHF. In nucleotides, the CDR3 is TGTGCCAGCAGCTATAGGGGGCGTCAGGTAGGTCAGCCCCAGCATTTT.

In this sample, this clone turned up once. The CDR3 DNA reads as TGCGCCAGCAGCCTAGGACTAGCGGGAGTCGATGAGCAGTTCTTC. It yields the protein CASSLGLAGVDEQFF. V and J are TRBV4-3 and TRBJ2-1, with TRBD2 matching over 13 bases. V lost 4 bases to trimming and J lost 8 bases; unmatched junction nucleotides: 5. This CDR3 spans 15 amino acids. CDR1 is LGHNA and CDR2 is YSLEER in the germline V gene.

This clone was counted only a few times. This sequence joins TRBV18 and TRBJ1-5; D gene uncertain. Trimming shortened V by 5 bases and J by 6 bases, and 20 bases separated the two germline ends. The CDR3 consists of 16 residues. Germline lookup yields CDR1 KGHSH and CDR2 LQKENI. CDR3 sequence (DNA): TGTGCCAGCTCATTCAAAGATCCCTTGAGCGGTCAGCCCCAGCATTTT. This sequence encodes CASSFKDPLSGQPQHF.

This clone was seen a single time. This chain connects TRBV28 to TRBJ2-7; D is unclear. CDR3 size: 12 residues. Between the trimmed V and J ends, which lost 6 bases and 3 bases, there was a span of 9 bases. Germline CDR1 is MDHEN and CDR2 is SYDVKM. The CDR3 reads CASSRANYEQYF. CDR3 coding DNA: TGTGCCAGCAGCCGGGCCAACTACGAGCAGTACTTC.

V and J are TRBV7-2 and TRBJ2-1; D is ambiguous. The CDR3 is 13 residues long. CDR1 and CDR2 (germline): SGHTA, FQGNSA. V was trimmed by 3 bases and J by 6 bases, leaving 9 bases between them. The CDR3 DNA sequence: TGTGCCAGCAGCTTTGGCTACCCCAATGAGCAGTTCTTC. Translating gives CASSFGYPNEQFF.

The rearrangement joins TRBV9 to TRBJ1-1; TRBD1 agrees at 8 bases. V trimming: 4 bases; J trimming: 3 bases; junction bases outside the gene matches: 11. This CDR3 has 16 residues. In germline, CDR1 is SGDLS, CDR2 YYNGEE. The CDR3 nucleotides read TGTGCCAGCAGCTCAGGGACAGGTACTATGGACACTGAAGCTTTCTTT. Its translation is CASSSGTGTMDTEAFF.

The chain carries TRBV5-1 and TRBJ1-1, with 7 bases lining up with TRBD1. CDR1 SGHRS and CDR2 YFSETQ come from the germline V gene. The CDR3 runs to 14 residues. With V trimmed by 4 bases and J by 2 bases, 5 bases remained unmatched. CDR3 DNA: TGCGCCAGCAGCCAGACAGGGATCAACACTGAAGCTTTCTTT. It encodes CASSQTGINTEAFF.